The entry below describes one T cell receptor (beta chain). This record comes from a study of blood T cell repertoires in COVID-19. Measured with immunoSEQ multiplex PCR; TCRdb has only the in-frame clones, and not every one. The table records about 300,000 clones, approximately 89% of them present only once. CDR3 length: 16 amino acids. V was pared by 2 bases and J by 4 bases, with 9 bases of the junction left unmatched. CDR1 is SGHNT and CDR2 is YYREEE in the germline V gene (reference sequence). The clonotype originates from a woman aged 25-40 years who had recovered from COVID-19. The chain uses TRBV5-4 and TRBJ2-1; 7 nucleotides line up with TRBD2. Sequenced input: peripheral blood. Here the CDR3 DNA reads TGTGCCAGCAGCTTAGGGGAGGGCAGAAGATACAATGAGCAGTTCTTC. This codes for CASSLGEGRRYNEQFF.